These T cell receptor beta chains were read from a single sample in a study of blood T cell repertoires in COVID-19. Libraries were prepared by immunoSEQ multiplex PCR; TCRdb keeps only in-frame clonotypes and omits some of them. The data show tens of thousands of clones, 60% to 85% seen once. The sample was peripheral blood. Receptors were obtained from a man in his 70s with acute or convalescent COVID-19. Both conserved end residues are part of each CDR3. Fields, in order: CDR3 protein, CDR3 DNA, clone size, J gene, D gene, CDR3 length, V gene. D genes are given only for firm matches. A row's size may be missing; if present it is once, few, many or a size class.

CASSPHLGTQRTGELFF | TGTGCCAGCAGCCCCCATCTGGGTACTCAGCGCACCGGGGAGCTGTTTTTT | once | TRBJ2-2 | - | 17 | TRBV7-2
CASSGPGLAGGSSYNEQFF | TGTGCCAGCAGCGGGCCGGGACTAGCGGGAGGGAGCTCCTACAATGAGCAGTTCTTC | once | TRBJ2-1 | TRBD2 | 19 | TRBV7-2
CASSLFKGGTGYGYTF | TGTGCCAGCAGCTTGTTTAAGGGGGGGACAGGCTATGGCTACACCTTC | once | TRBJ1-2 | TRBD1 | 16 | TRBV5-5
CASSPVGGSKGETQYF | TGTGCCAGCAGCCCCGTGGGCGGGAGTAAAGGAGAGACCCAGTACTTC | few | TRBJ2-5 | TRBD2 | 16 | TRBV6-2/TRBV6-3
CASSGAGLASPYEQYF | TGTGCCAGCAGTGGGGCGGGACTAGCTTCCCCCTACGAGCAGTACTTC | - | TRBJ2-7 | TRBD2 | 16 | TRBV28
CASGEQGGTEAFF | TGTGCCAGCGGGGAACAGGGCGGCACTGAAGCTTTCTTT | few | TRBJ1-1 | - | 13 | TRBV28
CASSHPSGRSQPYEQYF | TGTGCCAGCAGCCACCCTAGCGGGAGAAGTCAGCCCTACGAGCAGTACTTC | - | TRBJ2-7 | TRBD2 | 17 | TRBV14
CSVGWGSGGTGQFF | TGCAGCGTTGGGTGGGGTAGCGGGGGTACGGGGCAGTTCTTC | - | TRBJ2-1 | TRBD2 | 14 | TRBV29-1
CASSFGHVETQYF | TGCGCCAGCAGCTTTGGACACGTGGAGACCCAGTACTTC | few | TRBJ2-5 | - | 13 | TRBV5-1
CASSPPSQVLMGNQPQHF | TGTGCCAGCAGTCCCCCTTCACAGGTTCTAATGGGCAATCAGCCCCAGCATTTT | many | TRBJ1-5 | - | 18 | TRBV2
CASSGSGDQPQHF | TGTGCCAGCAGTGGGTCGGGGGATCAGCCCCAGCATTTT | - | TRBJ1-5 | - | 13 | TRBV2
CASSQRLAMNEQFF | TGTGCCAGCAGCCAAAGGCTAGCGATGAATGAGCAGTTCTTC | - | TRBJ2-1 | - | 14 | TRBV3-1/TRBV3-2
CASSVERWSRDNEQFF | TGTGCCAGCAGCGTAGAACGATGGAGCAGGGACAATGAGCAGTTCTTC | few | TRBJ2-1 | - | 16 | TRBV9
CASSLDTGVYEQYF | TGTGCCAGCAGTTTGGACACTGGTGTCTACGAGCAGTACTTC | - | TRBJ2-7 | - | 14 | TRBV27
CASSLDAGMNQPQHF | TGTGCCAGCAGCTTGGATGCAGGGATGAATCAGCCCCAGCATTTT | - | TRBJ1-5 | - | 15 | TRBV5-4
CASSRDRASSLEQYF | TGTGCCAGCAGTCGGGACAGGGCTTCTTCGCTCGAGCAGTACTTC | - | TRBJ2-7 | TRBD1 | 15 | TRBV6-6
CASSHSSHFGYTF | TGTGCCAGCAGCCACAGTTCCCATTTCGGCTACACCTTC | few | TRBJ1-2 | - | 13 | TRBV28
CASGAGQGNQPQHF | TGTGCTAGTGGCGCGGGGCAGGGCAATCAGCCCCAGCATTTT | - | TRBJ1-5 | - | 14 | TRBV12-5
CASSLSREDNEQFF | TGTGCCAGCAGCTTAAGCCGGGAGGACAATGAGCAGTTCTTC | - | TRBJ2-1 | TRBD2 | 14 | TRBV7-9
CASSFRTRGNYNEQFF | TGTGCCAGCAGCTTCCGGACTAGGGGGAATTACAATGAGCAGTTCTTC | once | TRBJ2-1 | - | 16 | TRBV5-6
CASSPTSGSDEQYF | TGTGCCAGCAGTCCGACTAGCGGGAGCGACGAGCAGTACTTC | - | TRBJ2-7 | TRBD2 | 14 | TRBV6-5
CASRGGLASLTEQYF | TGTGCCAGCAGGGGGGGACTAGCGAGTTTAACAGAGCAGTACTTC | - | TRBJ2-7 | TRBD2 | 15 | TRBV25-1
CASSQYQGSNYGYTF | TGCGCCAGCAGCCAGTACCAGGGGTCTAACTATGGCTACACCTTC | - | TRBJ1-2 | - | 15 | TRBV5-1
CASSLGTPFF | TGTGCCAGCAGCTTAGGAACTCCGTTCTTC | - | TRBJ2-1 | - | 10 | TRBV7-9
CASSLKVRTGDWEQETQYF | TGTGCCAGCAGCTTAAAAGTCAGGACAGGGGACTGGGAGCAAGAGACCCAGTACTTC | - | TRBJ2-5 | TRBD1 | 19 | TRBV7-3
CASSLGGGASGETQYF | TGTGCCAGCAGCTTAGGAGGGGGGGCTTCCGGGGAGACCCAGTACTTC | - | TRBJ2-5 | - | 16 | TRBV11-2
CASRLAGGTSGGELFF | TGTGCCAGCAGACTAGCGGGAGGGACGAGCGGCGGGGAGCTGTTTTTT | - | TRBJ2-2 | TRBD2 | 16 | TRBV27
CASSQERSGTRNTGELFF | TGCGCCAGCAGCCAAGAAAGGTCGGGGACACGGAACACCGGGGAGCTGTTTTTT | - | TRBJ2-2 | - | 18 | TRBV4-3
CASSLLTDSYNEQFF | TGTGCCAGCAGCTTATTGACAGATTCCTACAATGAGCAGTTCTTC | - | TRBJ2-1 | - | 15 | TRBV7-2
CASSIQQTEAFF | TGTGCCAGCAGTATACAGCAGACTGAAGCTTTCTTT | - | TRBJ1-1 | - | 12 | TRBV28
CASSPLRGAPQDTQYF | TGTGCCAGCAGCCCCCTCCGCGGGGCCCCTCAAGATACGCAGTATTTT | - | TRBJ2-3 | - | 16 | TRBV3-1/TRBV3-2
CASSGGQGRTYEQYF | TGTGCCAGCAGCGGCGGACAGGGGAGGACCTACGAGCAGTACTTC | - | TRBJ2-7 | TRBD1 | 15 | TRBV7-9
CASRGNGANVLTF | TGTGCCAGCCGGGGTAACGGGGCCAACGTCCTGACTTTC | - | TRBJ2-6 | - | 13 | TRBV4-2
CASSLLGLAGPDTQYF | TGCGCCAGCAGCCTCCTAGGACTAGCGGGGCCAGATACGCAGTATTTT | - | TRBJ2-3 | TRBD2 | 16 | TRBV5-1
CASSVQAGGGETQYF | TGTGCCAGCAGCGTACAAGCGGGAGGCGGGGAGACCCAGTACTTC | - | TRBJ2-5 | TRBD2 | 15 | TRBV5-4
CASSQQGASGEKLFF | TGCGCCAGCAGCCAACAGGGGGCGTCAGGTGAAAAACTGTTTTTT | - | TRBJ1-4 | TRBD1 | 15 | TRBV5-1
CASTRDYSYEQYF | TGTGCCAGCACCCGGGACTACTCCTACGAGCAGTACTTC | - | TRBJ2-7 | TRBD2 | 13 | TRBV12-3/TRBV12-4
CASSLQYEQFF | TGTGCCAGCAGTTTACAGTATGAGCAGTTCTTC | - | TRBJ2-1 | - | 11 | TRBV28
CASSQGPGRSPLHF | TGTGCCAGCAGCCAAGGTCCAGGAAGGTCACCCCTCCACTTT | few | TRBJ1-6 | - | 14 | TRBV14
CASSLDPSSYNEQFF | TGTGCCAGCAGCTTAGACCCGAGCTCCTACAATGAGCAGTTCTTC | few | TRBJ2-1 | - | 15 | TRBV7-2
CASTLSQGPNTIYF | TGTGCCAGCACCCTTAGTCAGGGGCCGAACACCATATATTTT | - | TRBJ1-3 | - | 14 | TRBV7-2
CASSSTGGGQPQHF | TGTGCCAGCAGCTCAACAGGGGGCGGTCAGCCCCAGCATTTT | - | TRBJ1-5 | TRBD1 | 14 | TRBV7-8
CATSVGTGGTYEQYF | TGTGCCACCAGTGTCGGGACAGGGGGTACCTACGAGCAGTACTTC | - | TRBJ2-7 | TRBD1 | 15 | TRBV24-1
CASSFPSGRAGYEQFF | TGTGCCAGCAGTTTCCCTAGCGGGAGGGCCGGGTATGAGCAGTTCTTC | - | TRBJ2-1 | TRBD2 | 16 | TRBV27
CASSPEGRLYGELFF | TGTGCCAGCTCACCAGAGGGCAGGCTGTACGGGGAGCTGTTTTTT | - | TRBJ2-2 | - | 15 | TRBV18
CASSEGSSTWADTQYF | TGCGCCAGCAGCGAGGGTAGCAGTACTTGGGCAGATACGCAGTATTTT | - | TRBJ2-3 | - | 16 | TRBV5-1
CASSLQSTDTQYF | TGTGCCAGCAGTTTACAAAGCACAGATACGCAGTATTTT | - | TRBJ2-3 | - | 13 | TRBV28
CASSYSRFGYGYTF | TGTGCCAGCAGTTACTCGAGATTCGGCTATGGCTACACCTTC | once | TRBJ1-2 | - | 14 | TRBV6-5